The 22 T cell receptor beta chains below all came from one sample that was sequenced in a study of T cells after yellow fever vaccination (dated 2019 in TCRdb). The sample's treatment or condition label, in plain terms: live attenuated yellow fever vaccine strain. Library preparation used 5' RACE. Sequencing took place on an Illumina HiSeq 2500. TCRdb reran the public reads through fastp at Q25 and MiXCR, keeping productive beta chains. Rows matching on CDR3 protein sequence are summarized as one entry with the most common DNA and genes. The sample data list under 550,000 distinct CDR3 sequences, and about a fifth of these were observed just once. The ten largest make up around 17% of the sample. This material consisted of PBMCs, taken about 20 days after the first yellow fever vaccination. The receptor source for this set is a man aged 18 to 35 who received the YFV17D yellow fever vaccine.

This clonotype turned up a few times. The rearrangement uses TRBV20-1 and TRBJ2-3, with D perhaps matching TRBD1 or TRBD2 (6 bases each). Trimming cost V 0 bases and J 1 base, with 11 bases left between them. Per the germline V gene, CDR1 is DFQATT and CDR2 is SNEGSKA (reference sequence). The CDR3 totals 15 residues. CDR3 DNA: TGCAGTGCTAGAGATCTGGGGGGCCGCACAGATACGCAGTATTTT. Protein sequence: CSARDLGGRTDTQYF.

The rearrangement links TRBV7-3 to TRBJ1-2; 7 bases are a match to TRBD1. The germline CDR1 and CDR2 sequences are SGHTA and FQGTGA. CDR3 size: 12 residues. The ends lost 5 bases at V and 8 bases at J; junction bases unmatched: 5. CDR3 loop: CASSPTGVGYTF. In DNA, the CDR3 is TGTGCCAGCAGCCCTACAGGGGTCGGCTACACCTTC.

This clonotype has more than one count but fewer than ten. This chain links TRBV27 with TRBJ2-5; no clear D. V was trimmed by 4 bases and J by 0 bases, leaving 9 bases between them. The CDR3 consists of 14 residues. Germline-derived CDR1 and CDR2 are MNHEY and SMNVEV (reference sequence). The CDR3 nucleotides are TGTGCCAGCAGTTCGTGGCAGAACCAAGAGACCCAGTACTTC. Translation: CASSSWQNQETQYF.

Only a few counts were recorded for this clonotype. The chain carries TRBV6-1 and TRBJ2-3; D might be TRBD1 (5 bases). The V end lost 7 bases, the J end lost 0 bases, and 11 bases lay between the germline ends. The CDR3 is 14 residues long. Germline CDR1 MNHNS, CDR2 SASEGT. The CDR3 reads CASTQAGSTDTQYF. CDR3 DNA: TGTGCCAGCACTCAGGCAGGGAGCACAGATACGCAGTATTTT.

The chain is built from TRBV29-1 and TRBJ2-6; 8 bases line up with TRBD1. Germline V gene lookup returns CDR1 SQVTM and CDR2 ANQGSEA. With V trimmed by 6 bases and J by 1 base, 8 bases remained unmatched. This CDR3 is built from 16 residues. The CDR3 DNA is TGCAGCGTGTCAGGGGGCGATAGGTCTGGGGCCAACGTCCTGACTTTC. Protein product: CSVSGGDRSGANVLTF.

Only a few counts were recorded for this clonotype. The chain is built from TRBV7-2 and TRBJ2-7, with D tentatively TRBD1 or TRBD2 (6 bases each). V lost 5 bases, J lost 3 bases, and 14 bases lay in between. The germline V gene has CDR1 SGHTA and CDR2 FQGNSA. The CDR3 is made up of 14 amino acids. Written as DNA, the CDR3 is TGTGCCAGCAGCCTAAGGGGGGCCGTCTACGAGCAGTACGTC. Protein sequence: CASSLRGAVYEQYV.

The J gene is TRBJ2-4, the V gene TRBV20-1; D remains unclear. V shed 7 bases and J shed 0 bases, with 10 bases lying between them. The CDR3 has 13 amino acids. Germline V gene data show CDR1 as DFQATT and CDR2 as SNEGSKA (reference sequence). The CDR3 loop is CSVGELAKNIQYF. CDR3 nucleotide sequence: TGCAGTGTAGGTGAACTAGCCAAAAACATTCAGTACTTC.

This clonotype was observed a handful of times. The chain is built from TRBV29-1 and TRBJ1-2; 9 positions agree with TRBD1. The J segment lost 8 bases and the V segment lost 6 bases, leaving 7 bases of the junction unmatched. Germline V gives CDR1 SQVTM, CDR2 ANQGSEA. The CDR3 length is 12 residues. The CDR3 region is CSVNTGGEGYTF. The CDR3 DNA is TGCAGCGTAAATACAGGGGGCGAGGGCTACACCTTC.

As DNA, the CDR3 is TGCAGCGTTGAAGGGAGTCAGGGTCGCACTGAAGCTTTCTTT. This gives the protein CSVEGSQGRTEAFF. The chain uses TRBV29-1 and TRBJ1-1; a weak D match, TRBD1 (5 bases). Germline V gene lookup returns CDR1 SQVTM and CDR2 ANQGSEA. V lost 1 base and J lost 4, with 13 bases in between. This CDR3 spans 14 amino acids.

The rearrangement uses TRBV12-3 or TRBV12-4 and TRBJ2-2; maybe TRBD2 (6 bases). This CDR3 spans 11 amino acids. V was trimmed by 7 bases and J by 13 bases, leaving 13 bases between them. CDR3 sequence reads: CASTPGTWLFF. The CDR3 DNA sequence: TGTGCCAGCACTCCCGGGACTTGGCTGTTTTTT.

The chain links TRBV7-6 to TRBJ1-1; D not certain. The V and J ends lost 3 bases and 5 bases respectively, with 7 bases between them. This CDR3 region has 12 residues. CDR1 and CDR2 from the germline V gene are SGHVS and FNYEAQ. CDR3 amino acids: CASSLPKTEAFF. The DNA of the CDR3 is TGTGCCAGCAGCTTGCCGAAGACTGAAGCTTTCTTT.

This clonotype was counted only a few times. J is TRBJ2-1 and V is TRBV5-5; possible D gene TRBD2, 6 bases. Per germline, CDR1 SGHKS and CDR2 YYEKEE (reference sequence). CDR3 length equals 12 residues. V gave up 4 bases and J gave up 13 bases, with 15 bases separating them. The CDR3 nucleotides read TGTGCCAGCAGCGACGGGACTCCCACCCAGTTCTTC. Translation gives CASSDGTPTQFF.

This clonotype was seen only a few times. V and J are TRBV6-2 or TRBV6-3 and TRBJ2-7; D might be TRBD1 (6 bases). Germline CDR1 is MNHEY and CDR2 is SVGEGT. This CDR3 comprises 15 residues. Trimming left V 2 bases short and J 5 bases short, with 16 bases between. CDR3 sequence reads: CASSYRQAASNEQYV. DNA of the CDR3: TGTGCCAGCAGTTACCGACAGGCCGCTAGTAACGAGCAGTACGTC.

The V call is TRBV2, the J call TRBJ2-7, with TRBD1 identical over 8 bases. The junction had 6 bases not matched to a gene; V was cut back by 6 bases and J by 5 bases. This CDR3 is 13 amino acids long. Germline V gives CDR1 SNHLY, CDR2 FYNNEI. The CDR3 loop is CASRGQAEDEQYV. The DNA of the CDR3 is TGTGCCAGCAGGGGACAGGCTGAGGACGAGCAGTACGTC.

V gene TRBV11-2 combines with J gene TRBJ2-7, with 8 bases matching TRBD1. This CDR3 comprises 14 residues. V lost 9 bases and J lost 2; bases outside the gene matches: 9. In germline, CDR1 is SGHAT, CDR2 FQNNGV. CDR3 in DNA: TGTGCCAGTCGCGGGCCAGGGGGCCCCTACGAGCAGTACTTC. Translating it yields CASRGPGGPYEQYF.

The genes are TRBV7-2 and TRBJ2-6; a possible D gene is TRBD1 (5 bases). CDR1 is SGHTA and CDR2 is FQGNSA in the germline V gene. V was trimmed by 3 bases and J by 0 bases, leaving 9 bases between them. This CDR3 contains 16 residues. The DNA of the CDR3 is TGTGCCAGCAGCTTCCAGGGCCGCTCTGGGGCCAACGTCCTGACTTTC. This encodes CASSFQGRSGANVLTF.

This chain uses TRBV10-3 with TRBJ2-7; 10 bases are shared with TRBD1. Germline assignment: CDR1 ENHRY and CDR2 SYGVKD. This CDR3 has 14 residues. J lost 2 bases, V lost 5 bases, and 3 bases had no gene match. CDR3 region: CAISIGTGAYEQYF. In nucleotides, the CDR3 is TGTGCCATCAGTATAGGGACAGGGGCCTACGAGCAGTACTTC.

The V call is TRBV4-2, the J call TRBJ2-7; D is uncertain. This CDR3 comprises 12 residues. V lost 0 bases and J lost 2, with 2 bases in between. Germline CDR1 reads LGHNA; CDR2 reads YNFKEQ. CDR3 sequence: CASSQDTYEQYV. The DNA of the CDR3 is TGTGCCAGCAGCCAAGACACCTACGAGCAGTACGTC.

The chain carries TRBV28 and TRBJ1-4; the match to TRBD1 covers 7 bases. This CDR3 region has 14 residues. Germline V gene lookup returns CDR1 MDHEN and CDR2 SYDVKM. The V segment lost 5 bases and the J segment 6 bases; nucleotides outside the gene matches: 6. The CDR3 loop reads CASSPQGGDEKLFF. The DNA for the CDR3 is TGTGCCAGCAGTCCTCAAGGGGGCGATGAAAAACTGTTTTTT.

This clonotype was seen a few times. The chain couples TRBV20-1 to TRBJ1-2; tentative D call: TRBD1 (6 bases). Per germline, CDR1 DFQATT and CDR2 SNEGSKA (reference sequence). This CDR3 is 13 amino acids long. V dropped 6 bases and J dropped 4 bases, with 15 bases sitting between them. CDR3 DNA: TGCAGTGCCCACCGAGACAGGTCCTATGGCTACACCTTC. Its protein is CSAHRDRSYGYTF.

The rearrangement links TRBV12-3 or TRBV12-4 to TRBJ1-3, with 7 bases that match TRBD1. J lost 8 bases, V lost 4 bases, and 8 bases had no gene match. This CDR3 spans 14 amino acids. The CDR3 coding sequence is TGTGCCAGCAGTTATTTCACAGGGGAGGACACCATATATTTT. This translates into CASSYFTGEDTIYF.

The rearrangement links TRBV10-2 to TRBJ2-1; TRBD2 aligns across 8 bases. Trimming at V came to 8 bases and at J to 6 bases, leaving 12 bases not matched to a gene. The CDR3 extends over 15 amino acids. Germline-derived CDR1 and CDR2 are WSHSY and SAAADI. CDR3 loop: CASALAGGFGNEQFF. CDR3 nucleotides: TGCGCCAGCGCCTTGGCGGGGGGTTTTGGCAATGAGCAGTTCTTC.